This T cell receptor (beta chain) was identified in a study of T cell repertoires in cytomegalovirus infection. Study information: CMV infection plus the matching HLA type was flagged by public TCR beta signatures.

This clonotype was observed a few times. TCRdb itself ran the reads through MiXCR, one entry per CDR3 protein. The sample lists under 800,000 distinct CDR3 sequences, approximately 24% seen once, with 7.5% to 9% in the top ten. CDR3 size: 14 residues. V shed 5 bases, J shed 8 bases, and the junction held 5 bases outside the gene matches. The chain recombines TRBV12-3 or TRBV12-4 with TRBJ2-2, with 10 positions matching TRBD2. The clonotype comes from a human donor in good health (CMV status not recorded). Some clones in this sample may be carry-over from other donors' samples. The sequenced sample consisted of CD8+ T cells from PBMCs. The DNA of the CDR3 is TGTGCCAGCAGTGGCACTAGCGGGGTTGGGGAGCTGTTTTTT. As protein: CASSGTSGVGELFF.